A single T cell receptor (beta chain) is shown here with its context. The record originates from a study of cytomegalovirus exposure and HLA in healthy donors. PCR used 60 Vbeta primers and 13 Jbeta primers. The assay was immunoSEQ multiplex PCR, and TCRdb's table has in-frame clones only and misses some. The data hold roughly 59,000 clones, with approximately 70% observed a single time. The germline CDR1 and CDR2 sequences are GTSNPN and SVGIG (reference sequence). There are 13 residues in the CDR3. Between the trimmed V and J ends, which lost 2 bases and 4 bases, there was a span of 11 bases. The chain carries TRBV30 and TRBJ2-5, with D possibly matching TRBD1 (5 bases). The sample taken for sequencing was PBMCs. The receptor's source is a man aged 40-49 years in good health and CMV-seropositive. The CDR3 DNA is TGTGCCTGGAGTTCCCAGGGCGCAGAGACCCAGTACTTC. Its protein product is CAWSSQGAETQYF. The full variable domain, in which reference TRBV30 and TRBJ2-5 provide the parts outside the CDR3, is SQTIHQWPATLVQPVGSPLSLECTVEGTSNPNLYWYRQAAGRGLQLLFYSVGIGQISSEVPQNLSASRPQDRQFILSSKKLLLSDSGFYLCAWSSQGAETQYFGPGTRLLVL.